This TCR beta chain was identified in a study of shared clonotypes between healthy human individuals. Overall study findings and caveats: Shared clonotypes across all four donors exceeded non-shared ones in generation probability.

CDR1 is SGHVS and CDR2 is FNYEAQ in the germline V gene. Trimming took off 2 bases at V and 2 bases at J, with 10 bases between the two ends. The CDR3 is 14 amino acids. Here immunoSEQ multiplex PCR was the method, and the copy in TCRdb shows in-frame clones only, minus some. Of approximately 2.5 million clones in the sample, just over 90% were seen once. A note on this clone: Its specificity is not known.

The chain combines TRBV7-6 with TRBJ2-7, with unresolved D. The sequencing input was naive CD4+ T cells sorted from blood. As to subset: CD45RA+ positively selected. The sequence was collected from a man aged 18 to 35 in good health. The CDR3 DNA follows: TGTGCCAGCAGCTTAAGCCAGTTGACCTACGAGCAGTACTTC. This codes for CASSLSQLTYEQYF.